This TCR beta chain was obtained from a study of blood T cell repertoires in COVID-19. Turning to the study itself: The United States, Italy and Spain were the sources of the acute and convalescent COVID-19 samples. T cells, B-cell-depleted T cells, or PBMCs supplied cDNA or gDNA.

Exposed participants encountered a COVID-19 case during the 2 weeks preceding study entry. Per the study methods: Counts of nucleated cells, estimated from reference gene primer amplification, were obtained. Libraries were prepared by immunoSEQ multiplex PCR; TCRdb keeps only in-frame clonotypes and omits some of them. V, J and clone size were drawn from that table, and D and trimming were deduced from the DNA. Of about 300,000 clones listed, around nine tenths are singletons. CDR1 is SGHNT, CDR2 YYREEE, per germline (reference sequence). The junction had 10 bases not matched to a gene; V was cut back by 1 base and J by 2 bases. The CDR3 extends over 18 amino acids.

Input material: PBMCs or T cells enriched from blood (not recorded which). The chain joins TRBV5-4 to TRBJ1-2, with TRBD1 matching 11 bases. The TCR sequence derives from a woman between 45 and 60 years old who had been exposed to COVID-19. This chain's CDR3 is CASSLPGTGGKGNYGYTF. The CDR3 bases are TGTGCCAGCAGCTTGCCCGGGACAGGGGGTAAAGGGAACTATGGCTACACCTTC.